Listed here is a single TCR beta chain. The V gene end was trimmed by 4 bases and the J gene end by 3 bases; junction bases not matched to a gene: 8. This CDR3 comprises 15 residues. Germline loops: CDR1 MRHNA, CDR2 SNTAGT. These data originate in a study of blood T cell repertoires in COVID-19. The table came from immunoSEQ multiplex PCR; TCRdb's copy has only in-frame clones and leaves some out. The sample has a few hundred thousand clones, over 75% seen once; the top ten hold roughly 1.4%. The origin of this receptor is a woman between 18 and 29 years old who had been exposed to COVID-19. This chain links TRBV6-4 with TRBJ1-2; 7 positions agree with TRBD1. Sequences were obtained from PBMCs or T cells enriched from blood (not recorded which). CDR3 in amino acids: CASSGKTGPHYGYTF. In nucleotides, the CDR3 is TGTGCCAGCAGTGGAAAGACAGGGCCCCACTATGGCTACACCTTC.